The 20 T cell receptor beta chains below were found in one sample sequenced in a study of Ad26.COV2.S vaccination and SARS-CoV-2 variants. Sample treatment: 15 to 20 received Ad26.COV2.S at low or high dose, single or two shots; about 5 received placebo; per-sample allocation not given. The study sampled participants on day 63 after the first vaccine or placebo injection. Clones were read by immunoSEQ multiplex PCR, and TCRdb kept only the in-frame ones, dropping some. The table has some 500,000 clones, 75% to 90% seen once. The source material was peripheral blood, sampled in a trial of Ad26.COV2.S vaccine versus placebo. Every receptor here comes from a person between 18 and 65 years old who received the Ad26.COV2.S COVID-19 vaccine or a placebo.

This clone has only a few counts. The CDR3 here is CASSVETGGGETQYF. Here the CDR3 DNA reads TGTGCCAGCAGCGTAGAGACAGGGGGAGGGGAGACCCAGTACTTC. The chain combines TRBV9 with TRBJ2-5; 9 bases agree with TRBD1. Germline V gene sequence: CDR1 SGDLS, CDR2 YYNGEE. CDR3 length equals 15 residues. V shed 0 bases, J shed 5 bases, and the junction held 5 bases outside the gene matches.

This clone was seen a handful of times. The V and J genes are TRBV3-1 (or the pseudogene TRBV3-2) and TRBJ1-5, with D unresolved. Trimming took 5 bases from V and 6 from J, leaving 8 bases between them. Germline V gene sequence: CDR1 LGHDT, CDR2 YNNKEL (reference sequence). The CDR3 runs to 12 residues. CDR3 DNA: TGTGCCAGCAGCTTCAGAGGTCAGCCCCAGCATTTT. It codes for CASSFRGQPQHF.

This clone came up a few times. The chain links TRBV11-3 to TRBJ1-5, with D unclear. Trimming shortened V by 1 base and J by 1 base, and 5 bases separated the two germline ends. The V gene's germline CDR1 is SGHNT and CDR2 YENEEA. CDR3 length equals 14 residues. The CDR3 protein is CASSLGRSNQPQHF. The CDR3 DNA follows: TGTGCCAGCAGCTTAGGAAGAAGCAATCAGCCCCAGCATTTT.

This rearrangement joins TRBV3-1 (or the pseudogene TRBV3-2) to TRBJ2-1, with D maybe TRBD2 (6 bases). CDR3 length: 16 residues. The V gene's germline CDR1 is LGHDT and CDR2 YNNKEL (reference sequence). Trimming took off 1 base at V and 0 bases at J, with 10 bases between the two ends. The CDR3 is CASSQVGGSSYNEQFF. CDR3 DNA sequence: TGTGCCAGCAGCCAAGTGGGAGGAAGCTCCTACAATGAGCAGTTCTTC.

The V gene is TRBV5-1, the J gene TRBJ1-4; D may be TRBD1 (5 bases). Trimming took 2 bases from V and 4 from J, leaving 12 bases between them. The CDR3 sequence is 15 residues long. CDR1 is SGHRS and CDR2 is YFSETQ in the germline V gene. In DNA form, the CDR3 reads TGCGCCAGCAGCTTTGCAGGGACGAGTAATGAAAAACTGTTTTTT. Encoded protein: CASSFAGTSNEKLFF.

The genes are TRBV6-5 and TRBJ1-5, with TRBD1 matching 7 bases. The CDR3 is 15 amino acids. Germline CDR1 and CDR2: MNHEY and SVGAGI. The V and J ends lost 6 bases and 4 bases, in that order; junction bases with no gene match: 9. Written as DNA, the CDR3 is TGTGCCAGCAGGGGGTCCGCAGGGGGTAATCAGCCCCAGCATTTT. Its translation: CASRGSAGGNQPQHF.

The genes are TRBV7-8 and TRBJ2-7; 11 bases agree with TRBD2. The ends lost 5 bases at V and 5 bases at J; junction bases unmatched: 11. The CDR3 consists of 16 residues. CDR1 is SGHVS, CDR2 FQNEAQ, per germline. CDR3 in amino acids: CASSPFLAGGVNEQYF. The CDR3, as DNA: TGTGCCAGCAGCCCATTTTTAGCGGGGGGGGTAAACGAGCAGTACTTC.

In its sample, this clone was seen once. The J gene is TRBJ2-7, the V gene TRBV27; D is unresolved. The CDR3 runs 15 residues. V lost 7 bases and J 3 bases, leaving 19 bases between the germline ends. Germline assignment: CDR1 MNHEY and CDR2 SMNVEV (reference sequence). The CDR3 protein is CASTLRVLSLYEQYV. The CDR3 coding sequence is TGTGCCAGCACCTTAAGGGTGCTATCACTCTACGAGCAGTACGTC.

The chain has TRBV7-6 and TRBJ2-2; 8 nucleotides agree with TRBD2. Trimming took 5 bases from V and 0 from J; bases not matched to a gene: 14. The germline gives CDR1 SGHVS, CDR2 FNYEAQ. This CDR3 has 19 amino acids. The CDR3 protein is CASSITPREGGANTGELFF. CDR3 in DNA: TGTGCCAGCAGCATAACCCCCCGGGAGGGGGGTGCGAACACCGGGGAGCTGTTTTTT. Filled out from reference TRBV7-6 and TRBJ2-2, the complete variable domain reads GAGVSQSPRYKVTKRGQDVALRCDPISGHVSLYWYRQALGQGPEFLTYFNYEAQQDKSGLPNDRFSAERPEGSISTLTIQRTEQRDSAMYRCASSITPREGGANTGELFFGEGSRLTVL.

This sequence joins TRBV30 and TRBJ1-2; the D is unclear. The CDR3 contains 12 residues. The V end was cut by 2 bases, the J end by 6 bases, with 10 bases between. CDR1 GTSNPN and CDR2 SVGIG come from the germline V gene (reference sequence). The CDR3 nucleotides read TGTGCCTGGAGTTATATATTGGATGGCTACACCTTC. Protein: CAWSYILDGYTF.

The chain recombines TRBV15 with TRBJ2-1; 8 nucleotides agree with TRBD2. The length of the CDR3 is 15 residues. The trim removed 10 bases at V and 3 bases at J, leaving 11 bases unmatched. Germline loops: CDR1 LNHNV, CDR2 YYDKDF (reference sequence). CDR3 DNA sequence: TGTGCCATAACGAAGCGGGAGCGAAACTACAATGAGCAGTTCTTC. Translation gives CAITKRERNYNEQFF.

There are a few counts of this clone. The genes are TRBV7-2 and TRBJ1-5, with D possibly TRBD1 on 6 matching bases. V was clipped by 4 bases and J by 5 bases, with 9 bases between them. Germline V gene sequence: CDR1 SGHTA, CDR2 FQGNSA. CDR3 length: 13 amino acids. DNA of the CDR3: TGTGCCAGCAGCTACTACAGGGATCAGCCCCAGCATTTT. Translation gives CASSYYRDQPQHF.

The V call is TRBV4-1, the J call TRBJ2-1; D gene unclear. Germline CDR1 reads MGHRA; CDR2 reads YSYEKL. The V and J ends lost 4 bases and 7 bases respectively, with 8 bases between them. This CDR3 spans 12 amino acids. CDR3 in amino acids: CASSRVANEQFF. The CDR3 region has the DNA TGCGCCAGCAGCCGTGTAGCAAATGAGCAGTTCTTC.

The rearrangement links TRBV5-4 to TRBJ2-5; 7 nucleotides agree with TRBD2. The CDR3 totals 15 residues. CDR1 SGHNT and CDR2 YYREEE come from the germline V gene (reference sequence). After removal of 4 bases from V and 4 bases from J, the junction contained 10 bases not matched to a gene. The CDR3 sequence is CASSKLAGEGETQYF. Written as DNA, the CDR3 is TGTGCCAGCAGCAAGCTGGCGGGAGAGGGAGAGACCCAGTACTTC.

This clone was seen just once. The rearrangement links TRBV6-1 to TRBJ1-1; maybe TRBD1 (5 bases). V lost 1 base, J lost 4 bases, and 13 bases lay in between. Per the germline V gene, CDR1 is MNHNS and CDR2 is SASEGT. The CDR3 is 15 residues long. The CDR3 sequence: CASSEVEGSRTEAFF. As DNA, the CDR3 is TGTGCCAGCAGTGAAGTTGAGGGGTCGCGCACTGAAGCTTTCTTT.

The chain employs TRBV7-9 and TRBJ2-3; 12 bases are shared with TRBD1. CDR1 and CDR2 from the germline V gene are SEHNR and FQNEAQ (reference sequence). The CDR3 is 16 residues long. Trimming removed 0 bases from V and 4 bases from J; junction bases left unmatched: 2. CDR3 sequence reads: CASSLAGTGGPDTQYF. CDR3 nucleotides: TGTGCCAGCAGCTTAGCCGGGACAGGGGGCCCAGATACGCAGTATTTT.

Turning to this clone: The same CDR3 can be traced to other DNA sequences in this sample. This chain connects TRBV5-1 to TRBJ2-5, with D perhaps matching TRBD2 (6 bases). Trimming took off 4 bases at V and 4 bases at J, with 8 bases between the two ends. This CDR3 is 12 amino acids long. The germline V gene encodes CDR1 SGHRS and CDR2 YFSETQ. The CDR3 nucleotides are TGCGCCAGCAGCCCGGAGGGAGAGACCCAGTACTTC. Translated, it gives CASSPEGETQYF.

V and J are TRBV20-1 and TRBJ1-1; D may be TRBD1 (5 bases). CDR3 length: 13 residues. Trimming removed 3 bases from V and 1 base from J, with 9 bases in between. CDR1 is DFQATT, CDR2 SNEGSKA, per germline (reference sequence). The CDR3 region has the DNA TGCAGTGCTAGTTCAGGGACGAACACTGAAGCTTTCTTT. Its translation: CSASSGTNTEAFF.

The CDR3 DNA reads as TGTGCCAGCAGCTCCGGGGTCCTAGCACCCAATGAGCAGTTCTTC. Translation: CASSSGVLAPNEQFF. The chain is built from TRBV5-4 and TRBJ2-1; D might be TRBD2 (5 bases). Trimming took 3 bases from V and 6 from J, leaving 16 bases between them. CDR3 length: 15 amino acids. CDR1 and CDR2 (germline): SGHNT, YYREEE (reference sequence). Complete variable domain (other parts from reference TRBV5-4 and TRBJ2-1): ETGVTQSPTHLIKTRGQQVTLRCSSQSGHNTVSWYQQALGQGPQFIFQYYREEENGRGNFPPRFSGLQFPNYSSELNVNALELDDSALYLCASSSGVLAPNEQFFGPGTRLTVL.

This clone showed up just a few times. The gene calls are TRBV30 and TRBJ1-1, with D tentatively TRBD1 (5 bases). The CDR3 extends over 14 amino acids. The V end was cut by 4 bases, the J end by 4 bases, with 16 bases between. Per the germline V gene, CDR1 is GTSNPN and CDR2 is SVGIG (reference sequence). The CDR3 nucleotides read TGTGCCTGGAACTACGGGGGGACCTCCACTGAAGCTTTCTTT. It encodes CAWNYGGTSTEAFF.